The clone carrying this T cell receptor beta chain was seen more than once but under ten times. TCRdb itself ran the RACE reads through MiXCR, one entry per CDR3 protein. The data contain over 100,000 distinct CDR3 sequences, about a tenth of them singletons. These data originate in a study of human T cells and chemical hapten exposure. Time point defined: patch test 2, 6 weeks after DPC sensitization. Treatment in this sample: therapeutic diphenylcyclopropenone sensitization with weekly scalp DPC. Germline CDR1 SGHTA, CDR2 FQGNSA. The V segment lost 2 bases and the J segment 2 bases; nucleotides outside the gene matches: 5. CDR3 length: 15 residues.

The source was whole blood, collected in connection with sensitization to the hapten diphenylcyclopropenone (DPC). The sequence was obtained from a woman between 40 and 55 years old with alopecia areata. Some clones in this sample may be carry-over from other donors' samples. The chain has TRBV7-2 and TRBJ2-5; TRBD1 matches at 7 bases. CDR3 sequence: CASSLSRGQQETQYF. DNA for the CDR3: TGTGCCAGCAGCTTAAGCCGGGGACAGCAAGAGACCCAGTACTTC.